The 31 T cell receptor beta chains reported below all come from one sample, sequenced in a study of cytotoxic CD8 clonotypes in ibrutinib-treated CLL. Profiled with immunoSEQ multiplex PCR; TCRdb holds only in-frame clones, not every one. The sample shows 200,000 or so clones, roughly 65% of them seen only once. Material: PBMCs, obtained after 12 months of ibrutinib treatment. These receptors were obtained from a human donor with chronic lymphocytic leukemia.

This sequence joins TRBV6-5 and TRBJ1-1; possible D gene TRBD1, 5 bases. Per germline, CDR1 MNHEY and CDR2 SVGAGI. Trimming left V 2 bases short and J 4 bases short, with 11 bases between. This CDR3 contains 14 residues. Here the CDR3 DNA reads TGTGCCAGCAGTTACGAGGGGTGGACCACTGAAGCTTTCTTT. Amino acid sequence: CASSYEGWTTEAFF.

The genes are TRBV6-5 and TRBJ1-2; D is uncertain. CDR1 is MNHEY and CDR2 is SVGAGI in the germline V gene. CDR3 length: 12 amino acids. The V end was cut by 6 bases, the J end by 5 bases, with 10 bases between. The CDR3 DNA sequence: TGTGCCAGCAGCTATGGAGGGTATGGCTACACCTTC. It yields the protein CASSYGGYGYTF.

The chain links TRBV6-5 to TRBJ1-2; D not resolved. CDR1 is MNHEY, CDR2 SVGAGI, per germline. Between the trimmed V and J ends, which lost 5 bases and 5 bases, there was a span of 9 bases. The CDR3 consists of 12 residues. CDR3 nucleotides: TGTGCCAGCAGTAAAACCCCATATGGCTACACCTTC. Translated, it gives CASSKTPYGYTF.

The CDR3 DNA follows: TGTGCCAGCAGCGTAGATGGGACTAGCGGCAATGAGCAGTTCTTC. It is translated as CASSVDGTSGNEQFF. V is TRBV9 and J is TRBJ2-1; 11 positions match TRBD2. The CDR3 is 15 amino acids. J was trimmed by 6 bases and V by 0 bases; bases with no gene match: 2. Germline V gene data show CDR1 as SGDLS and CDR2 as YYNGEE.

The chain employs TRBV7-9 and TRBJ1-1; D is ambiguous. This CDR3 has 15 residues. Germline V lookup: CDR1 SEHNR, CDR2 FQNEAQ (reference sequence). The V gene lost 2 bases and the J gene lost 0 bases, with 10 bases spanning the gap. CDR3 coding DNA: TGTGCCAGCAGCTTAACCGGGCACATGAACACTGAAGCTTTCTTT. This encodes CASSLTGHMNTEAFF.

This clone was counted between two and nine times. J is TRBJ1-5 and V is TRBV5-1, with D possibly TRBD1 on 6 matching bases. Germline-derived CDR1 and CDR2 are SGHRS and YFSETQ. This CDR3 region has 15 residues. The ends were cut back, 1 base at V and 5 bases at J, with 13 bases in the middle. CDR3 amino acids: CASSLTGSYDQPQHF. As DNA, the CDR3 is TGCGCCAGCAGCTTGACAGGGTCTTACGATCAGCCCCAGCATTTT. Together with reference TRBV5-1 and TRBJ1-5, the CDR3 gives the full variable domain: KAGVTQTPRYLIKTRGQQVTLSCSPISGHRSVSWYQQTPGQGLQFLFEYFSETQRNKGNFPGRFSGRQFSNSRSEMNVSTLELGDSALYLCASSLTGSYDQPQHFGDGTRLSIL.

This clone occurred a few times. The J gene is TRBJ1-2, the V gene TRBV19; 7 bases map to TRBD1. The CDR3 extends over 18 amino acids. Germline V gene sequence: CDR1 LNHDA, CDR2 SQIVND (reference sequence). J gave up 5 bases and V 4 bases, and 19 bases lay outside the gene matches. The CDR3 here is CASSRRHETGVPRYGYTF. CDR3 DNA sequence: TGTGCCAGTAGTAGACGCCACGAAACAGGGGTGCCTCGGTATGGCTACACCTTC.

This sequence joins TRBV2 and TRBJ1-5; a possible D gene is TRBD1 (5 bases). This CDR3 contains 15 residues. CDR1 is SNHLY, CDR2 FYNNEI, per germline. Trimming stripped 6 bases from V and 0 bases from J, with 12 bases between. CDR3: CASRGGTASNQPQHF. The CDR3, as DNA: TGTGCCAGCAGGGGGGGGACGGCTAGCAATCAGCCCCAGCATTTT. Supplemented by reference TRBV2 and TRBJ1-5, the full variable domain reads EPEVTQTPSHQVTQMGQEVILRCVPISNHLYFYWYRQILGQKVEFLVSFYNNEISEKSEIFDDQFSVERPDGSNFTLKIRSTKLEDSAMYFCASRGGTASNQPQHFGDGTRLSIL.

This clone was detected once. The chain employs TRBV4-3 and TRBJ2-1; weak D call: TRBD1 (6 bases). The V end was cut by 8 bases, the J end by 3 bases, with 14 bases between. From germline, CDR1 is LGHNA and CDR2 YSLEER. This CDR3 has 14 amino acids. The CDR3 here is CASGDTASYNEQFF. CDR3 coding DNA: TGCGCCAGCGGGGACACAGCCAGCTACAATGAGCAGTTCTTC.

The genes are TRBV9 and TRBJ1-1; D is undetermined. Germline V gives CDR1 SGDLS, CDR2 YYNGEE. The germline V and J ends were trimmed by 4 bases and 8 bases, with 24 bases remaining between them. The CDR3 is 16 residues long. The CDR3 DNA is TGTGCCAGCAGCCCCCCTCGAAGGAGTTTTCTAGGAGAAGCTTTCTTT. This gives the protein CASSPPRRSFLGEAFF.

This sequence joins TRBV11-2 and TRBJ1-5, with D hard to call. The V and J ends lost 1 base and 3 bases respectively, with 4 bases between them. Germline V gives CDR1 SGHAT, CDR2 FQNNGV. This CDR3 has 13 amino acids. The CDR3 region is CASSLGTNQPQHF. The CDR3, as DNA: TGTGCCAGCAGCTTAGGGACCAATCAGCCCCAGCATTTT.

The chain couples TRBV7-2 to TRBJ2-4; 8 bases are a match to TRBD1. This CDR3 region has 17 residues. The germline gives CDR1 SGHTA, CDR2 FQGNSA. With V trimmed by 2 bases and J by 0 bases, 6 bases remained unmatched. The CDR3 bases are TGTGCCAGCAGCTTAACCGGGGACAGGATAGCCAAAAACATTCAGTACTTC. Translated: CASSLTGDRIAKNIQYF.

This clone has a single count. As DNA, the CDR3 is TGCAGCGGCAGGGGAGGACTGGGCTCCTACGAGCAGTACTTC. Protein product: CSGRGGLGSYEQYF. The V call is TRBV29-1, the J call TRBJ2-7; either TRBD1 or TRBD2 may fit D (6 bases each). V lost 7 bases, J lost 0 bases, and 16 bases lay in between. The CDR3 is made up of 14 amino acids. CDR1 is SQVTM and CDR2 is ANQGSEA in the germline V gene.

This clone has just a few counts. In nucleotides, the CDR3 is TGTGCCAGCAGCTTAGCGCGAGAGACCCAGTACTTC. It yields the protein CASSLARETQYF. The rearrangement joins TRBV7-9 to TRBJ2-5, with D hard to call. Trimming left V 0 bases short and J 4 bases short, with 3 bases between. This CDR3 contains 12 residues. CDR1 SEHNR and CDR2 FQNEAQ come from the germline V gene (reference sequence).

This clone turned up a few times. The gene calls are TRBV18 and TRBJ2-1; D unresolved. V lost 8 bases to trimming and J lost 0 bases, with 17 bases between them. Germline-derived CDR1 and CDR2 are KGHSH and LQKENI. This CDR3 has 16 residues. In DNA form, the CDR3 reads TGTGCCAGCCTCGGACGAAGTGAAAGCTCCTACAATGAGCAGTTCTTC. Its protein product is CASLGRSESSYNEQFF.

This clone was counted a few times. The chain recombines TRBV6-5 with TRBJ2-7; 7 positions agree with TRBD1. The CDR3 sequence is 15 residues long. The V segment lost 6 bases and the J segment 2 bases; nucleotides outside the gene matches: 10. In germline, CDR1 is MNHEY, CDR2 SVGAGI. CDR3 loop: CASSRFQGVAYEQYF. For the CDR3, the DNA is TGTGCCAGCAGCCGTTTCCAGGGGGTGGCCTACGAGCAGTACTTC.

The chain recombines TRBV9 with TRBJ2-7; perhaps TRBD1 as D (5 bases). V lost 1 base and J 0 bases, leaving 8 bases between the germline ends. The CDR3 sequence is 14 residues long. The germline CDR1 and CDR2 sequences are SGDLS and YYNGEE. CDR3 coding DNA: TGTGCCAGCAGCGTACAGGGAAGCTCCTACGAGCAGTACTTC. It encodes CASSVQGSSYEQYF.

V usage is TRBV14 and J usage is TRBJ1-2, with D perhaps matching TRBD1 (5 bases). The CDR3 loop spans 13 amino acids. Germline V CDR1 and CDR2: SGHDN, FVKESK. V gave up 8 bases and J gave up 0 bases, with 10 bases separating them. CDR3 protein: CASRAGTNYGYTF. DNA for the CDR3: TGTGCCAGCCGGGCAGGGACTAACTATGGCTACACCTTC.

V and J are TRBV9 and TRBJ2-3; TRBD2 is a possible D gene (7 bases). With 4 bases removed from V and 6 bases from J, the gap between germline ends came to 18 bases. The CDR3 is made up of 15 amino acids. Germline V lookup: CDR1 SGDLS, CDR2 YYNGEE. CDR3 nucleotide sequence: TGTGCCAGCAGCCCCTTTTCGGGGGGCGGGGATACGCAGTATTTT. Its translation is CASSPFSGGGDTQYF.

On this clone: A junction boundary mismatches the germline segment, possibly from a read error. The chain employs TRBV5-1 and TRBJ2-5; 9 bases line up with TRBD2. This CDR3 comprises 15 residues. The germline CDR1 and CDR2 sequences are SGHRS and YFSETQ. CDR3 nucleotide sequence: TGCGCCAGCAGCCAGGGGTCCTTAGCGGGAGAGGCCCAGTACTTC. It encodes CASSQGSLAGEAQYF.

In this sample, this clone turned up a few times. This sequence joins TRBV7-2 and TRBJ2-1; D ambiguous. Germline CDR1 is SGHTA and CDR2 is FQGNSA. Deletions cut 2 bases from V and 2 bases from J, with 10 bases between. This CDR3 spans 15 amino acids. The CDR3 sequence: CASSLWGGPYNEQFF. The CDR3 coding sequence is TGTGCCAGCAGCTTATGGGGTGGGCCCTACAATGAGCAGTTCTTC.

The V and J genes are TRBV25-1 and TRBJ1-2; tentatively, D is TRBD1 (5 bases). The CDR3 consists of 15 residues. Germline V lookup: CDR1 MGHDK, CDR2 SYGVNS. The ends were cut back, 4 bases at V and 2 bases at J, with 14 bases in the middle. For the CDR3, the DNA is TGTGCCAGCAGTGGAACGTGGTCAGGGAACTATGGCTACACCTTC. Protein product: CASSGTWSGNYGYTF.

This chain uses TRBV27 with TRBJ1-1; D uncertain. V lost 5 bases and J lost 1, with 11 bases in between. This CDR3 spans 14 amino acids. CDR1 is MNHEY, CDR2 SMNVEV, per germline (reference sequence). The CDR3 DNA reads as TGTGCCAGCAGTCCCGGGCAGCCGAACACTGAAGCTTTCTTT. Its translation is CASSPGQPNTEAFF.

The chain uses TRBV5-1 and TRBJ1-6; a possible D gene is TRBD1 (5 bases). CDR1 SGHRS and CDR2 YFSETQ come from the germline V gene. Trimming pared 4 bases from V and 6 bases from J, leaving 17 bases between. CDR3 length equals 16 residues. The CDR3: CASSPLSTDSNSPLHF. The CDR3, as DNA: TGCGCCAGCAGCCCACTTTCGACAGATTCTAATTCACCCCTCCACTTT.

The rearrangement uses TRBV27 and TRBJ2-1; the D gene could be TRBD1 or TRBD2 (5 bases each). CDR1 and CDR2 (germline): MNHEY, SMNVEV (reference sequence). The CDR3 has 15 residues. V dropped 4 bases and J dropped 6 bases, with 16 bases sitting between them. The CDR3 spells CASSSLGAGGNEQFF. As DNA, the CDR3 is TGTGCCAGCAGTTCCCTCGGGGCTGGAGGCAATGAGCAGTTCTTC.

The rearrangement uses TRBV19 and TRBJ1-5; D gene unclear. V lost 7 bases and J 2 bases, leaving 21 bases between the germline ends. Germline CDR1 and CDR2: LNHDA and SQIVND (reference sequence). The CDR3 runs to 17 residues. CDR3 sequence: CASTTLNVGSGNQPQHF. CDR3 in DNA: TGTGCCAGTACCACCCTCAACGTTGGTAGTGGCAATCAGCCCCAGCATTTT.

The chain carries TRBV6-1 and TRBJ2-2; D uncertain. CDR1 is MNHNS, CDR2 SASEGT, per germline. The CDR3 is 12 amino acids. V was cut by 4 bases and J by 3 bases, with 3 bases left in between. The CDR3 bases are TGTGCCAGCAGTGTACACACCGGGGAGCTGTTTTTT. As protein: CASSVHTGELFF.

This clone has only a few counts. The chain couples TRBV29-1 to TRBJ1-2; a possible D gene is TRBD1 (5 bases). V was pared by 1 base and J by 4 bases, with 7 bases between. Looked up from germline, CDR1 is SQVTM and CDR2 is ANQGSEA. This CDR3 is built from 12 residues. CDR3 nucleotides: TGCAGCGTTGAAGGGACAACCTATGGCTACACCTTC. Amino acids: CSVEGTTYGYTF.

This chain joins TRBV30 and TRBJ1-2, with TRBD1 matching over 7 bases. The CDR3 runs 14 residues. After removal of 4 bases from V and 7 bases from J, the junction contained 12 bases not matched to a gene. Germline assignment: CDR1 GTSNPN and CDR2 SVGIG (reference sequence). The CDR3 DNA sequence: TGTGCCTGGACCCACCAGGGGGGCTGGATTGGCTACACCTTC. It is translated as CAWTHQGGWIGYTF.

The sample holds one count of this clone. This rearrangement joins TRBV15 to TRBJ1-4, with D possibly being TRBD1 (5 bases). CDR3 length: 14 residues. Germline CDR1 and CDR2: LNHNV and YYDKDF (reference sequence). Trimming left V 7 bases short and J 7 bases short, with 16 bases between. CDR3 bases: TGTGCCACCACCCCCTCGACAGTGGGTGAAAAACTGTTTTTT. Its protein product is CATTPSTVGEKLFF.

This chain joins TRBV6-5 and TRBJ1-5; D is unresolved. The CDR3 is made up of 14 amino acids. V lost 6 bases and J 2 bases, leaving 11 bases between the germline ends. Germline loops: CDR1 MNHEY, CDR2 SVGAGI. The CDR3 DNA reads as TGTGCCAGCAGCCGATCCCGAGGCAATCAGCCCCAGCATTTT. Amino acids: CASSRSRGNQPQHF.